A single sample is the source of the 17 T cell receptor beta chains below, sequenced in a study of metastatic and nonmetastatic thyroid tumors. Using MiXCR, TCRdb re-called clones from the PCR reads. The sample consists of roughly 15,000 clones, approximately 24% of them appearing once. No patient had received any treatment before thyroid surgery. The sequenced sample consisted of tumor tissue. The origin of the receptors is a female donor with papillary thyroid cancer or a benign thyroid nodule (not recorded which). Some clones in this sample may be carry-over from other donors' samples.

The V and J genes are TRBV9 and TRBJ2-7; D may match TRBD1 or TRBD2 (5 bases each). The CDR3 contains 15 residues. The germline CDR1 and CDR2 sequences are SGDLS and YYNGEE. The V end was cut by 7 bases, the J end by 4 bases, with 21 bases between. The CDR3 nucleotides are TGTGCCAGCCCGCCGAGGGGTCACCTGTTGTACGAGCAGTACTTC. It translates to CASPPRGHLLYEQYF. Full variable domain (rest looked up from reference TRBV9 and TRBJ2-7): DSGVTQTPKHLITATGQRVTLRCSPRSGDLSVYWYQQSLDQGLQFLIQYYNGEERAKGNILERFSAQQFPDLHSELNLSSLELGDSALYFCASPPRGHLLYEQYFGPGTRLTVT.

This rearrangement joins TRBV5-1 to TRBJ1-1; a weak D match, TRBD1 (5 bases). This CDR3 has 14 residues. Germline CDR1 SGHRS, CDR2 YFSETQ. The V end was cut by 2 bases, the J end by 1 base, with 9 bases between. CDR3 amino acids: CASSFQGPNTEAFF. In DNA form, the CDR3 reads TGCGCCAGCAGCTTCCAGGGCCCGAACACTGAAGCTTTCTTT.

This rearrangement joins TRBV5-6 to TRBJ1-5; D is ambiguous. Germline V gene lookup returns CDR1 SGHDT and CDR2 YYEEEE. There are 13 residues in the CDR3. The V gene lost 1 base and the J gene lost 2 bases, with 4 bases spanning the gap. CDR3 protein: CASSLTGNQPQHF. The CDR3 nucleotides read TGTGCCAGCAGCTTGACTGGCAATCAGCCCCAGCATTTT.

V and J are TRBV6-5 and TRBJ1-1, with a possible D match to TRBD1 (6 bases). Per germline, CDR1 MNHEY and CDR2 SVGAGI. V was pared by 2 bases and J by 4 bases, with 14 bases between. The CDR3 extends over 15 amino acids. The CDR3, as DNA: TGTGCCAGCAGTTACACGGGGGGCAAGGGCACTGAAGCTTTCTTT. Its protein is CASSYTGGKGTEAFF.

CDR3 coding DNA: TGTGCCTGGACAGGGGGCAAAGTGGACACTGAAGCTTTCTTT. Translated: CAWTGGKVDTEAFF. This chain connects TRBV2 to TRBJ1-1; 11 positions match TRBD1. The V gene's germline CDR1 is SNHLY and CDR2 FYNNEI. The ends lost 11 bases at V and 3 bases at J; junction bases unmatched: 8. The CDR3 sequence is 14 residues long.

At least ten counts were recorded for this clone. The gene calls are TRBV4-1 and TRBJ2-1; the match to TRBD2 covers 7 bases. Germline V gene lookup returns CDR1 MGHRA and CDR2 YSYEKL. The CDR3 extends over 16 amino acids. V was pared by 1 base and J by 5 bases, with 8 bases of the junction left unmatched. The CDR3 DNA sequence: TGCGCCAGCAGCCAAGGTTCAGGGCTAGCGGACAATGAGCAGTTCTTC. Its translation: CASSQGSGLADNEQFF.

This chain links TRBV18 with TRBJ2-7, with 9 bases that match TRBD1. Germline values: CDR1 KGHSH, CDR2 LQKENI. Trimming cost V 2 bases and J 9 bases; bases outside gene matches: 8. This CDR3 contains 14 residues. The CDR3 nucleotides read TGTGCCAGCTCACCAGAAGGACAGGGGAGAAGGCAGTACTTC. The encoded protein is CASSPEGQGRRQYF.

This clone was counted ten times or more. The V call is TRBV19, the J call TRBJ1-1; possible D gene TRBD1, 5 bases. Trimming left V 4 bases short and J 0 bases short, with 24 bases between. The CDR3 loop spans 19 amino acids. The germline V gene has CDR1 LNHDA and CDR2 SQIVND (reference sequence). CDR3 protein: CASSTTPSTAYQMNTEAFF. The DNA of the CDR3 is TGTGCCAGTAGTACTACGCCGTCGACAGCTTATCAAATGAACACTGAAGCTTTCTTT.

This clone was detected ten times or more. The CDR3 here is CASSHPGAGGKTQYF. CDR3 DNA sequence: TGTGCCAGCAGCCACCCGGGCGCGGGGGGAAAGACCCAGTACTTC. This sequence joins TRBV3-1 and TRBJ2-5, with TRBD2 identical over 8 bases. The V and J ends lost 3 bases and 6 bases, in that order; junction bases with no gene match: 9. Germline lookup yields CDR1 LGHDT and CDR2 YNNKEL (reference sequence). The CDR3 loop spans 15 amino acids.

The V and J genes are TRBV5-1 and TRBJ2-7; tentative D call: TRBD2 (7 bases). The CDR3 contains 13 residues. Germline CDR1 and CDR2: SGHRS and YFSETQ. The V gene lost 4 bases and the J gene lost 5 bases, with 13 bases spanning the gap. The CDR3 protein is CASSLVGGDEQYF. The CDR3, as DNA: TGCGCCAGCAGCCTGGTAGGGGGGGACGAGCAGTACTTC.

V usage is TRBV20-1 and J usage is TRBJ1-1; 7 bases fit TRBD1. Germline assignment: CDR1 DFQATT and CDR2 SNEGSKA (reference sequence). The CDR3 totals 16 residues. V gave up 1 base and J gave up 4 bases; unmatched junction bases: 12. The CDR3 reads CSARGGGQWSGTEAFF. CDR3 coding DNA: TGCAGTGCTAGAGGGGGGGGACAGTGGTCAGGCACTGAAGCTTTCTTT.

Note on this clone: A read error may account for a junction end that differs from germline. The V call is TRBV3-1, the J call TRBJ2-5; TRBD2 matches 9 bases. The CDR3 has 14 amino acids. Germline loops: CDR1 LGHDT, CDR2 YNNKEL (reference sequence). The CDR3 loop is CASSPTSGKDTQYF. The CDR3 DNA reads TGTGCCAGCAGCCCGACTAGCGGTAAAGATACCCAGTACTTC.

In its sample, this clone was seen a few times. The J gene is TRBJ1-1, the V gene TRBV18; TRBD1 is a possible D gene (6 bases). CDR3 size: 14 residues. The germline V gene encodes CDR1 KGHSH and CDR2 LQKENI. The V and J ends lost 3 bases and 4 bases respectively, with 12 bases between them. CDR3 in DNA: TGTGCCAGCTCACCCGGACAGAGGGGCACTGAAGCTTTCTTT. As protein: CASSPGQRGTEAFF. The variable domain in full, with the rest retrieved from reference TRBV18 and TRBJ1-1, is NAGVMQNPRHLVRRRGQEARLRCSPMKGHSHVYWYRQLPEEGLKFMVYLQKENIIDESGMPKERFSAEFPKEGPSILRIQQVVRGDSAAYFCASSPGQRGTEAFFGQGTRLTVV.

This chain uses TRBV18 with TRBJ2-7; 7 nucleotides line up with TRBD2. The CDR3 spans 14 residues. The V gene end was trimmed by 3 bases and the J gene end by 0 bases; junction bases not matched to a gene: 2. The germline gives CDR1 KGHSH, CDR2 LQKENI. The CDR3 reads CASSPSGASYEQYF. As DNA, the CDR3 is TGTGCCAGCTCACCCAGCGGGGCCTCCTACGAGCAGTACTTC.

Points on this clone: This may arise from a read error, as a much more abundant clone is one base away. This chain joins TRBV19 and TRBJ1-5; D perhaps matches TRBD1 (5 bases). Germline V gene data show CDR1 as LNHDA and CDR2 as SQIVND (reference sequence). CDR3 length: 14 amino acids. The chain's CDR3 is CASSRGASHHPQHF. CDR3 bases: TGTGCCAGTAGTCGTGGGGCATCCCATCATCCCCAGCATTTT. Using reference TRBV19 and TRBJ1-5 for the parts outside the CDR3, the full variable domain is DGGITQSPKYLFRKEGQNVTLSCEQNLNHDAMYWYRQDPGQGLRLIYYSQIVNDFQKGDIAEGYSVSREKKESFPLTVTSAQKNPTAFYLCASSRGASHHPQHFGDGTRLSIL.

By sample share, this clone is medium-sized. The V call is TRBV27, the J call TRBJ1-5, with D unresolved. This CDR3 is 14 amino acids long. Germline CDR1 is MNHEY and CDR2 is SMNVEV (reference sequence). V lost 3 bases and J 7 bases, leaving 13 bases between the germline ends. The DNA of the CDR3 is TGTGCCAGCAGTTTCGGCGGGGAAGGACAGCCCCAGCATTTT. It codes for CASSFGGEGQPQHF.

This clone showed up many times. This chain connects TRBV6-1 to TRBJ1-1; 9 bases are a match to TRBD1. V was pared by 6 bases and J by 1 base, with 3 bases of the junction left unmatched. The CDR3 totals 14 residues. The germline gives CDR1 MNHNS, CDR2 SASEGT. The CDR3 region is CASSLGQGNTEAFF. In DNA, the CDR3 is TGTGCCAGCAGCTTGGGACAGGGGAACACTGAAGCTTTCTTT.